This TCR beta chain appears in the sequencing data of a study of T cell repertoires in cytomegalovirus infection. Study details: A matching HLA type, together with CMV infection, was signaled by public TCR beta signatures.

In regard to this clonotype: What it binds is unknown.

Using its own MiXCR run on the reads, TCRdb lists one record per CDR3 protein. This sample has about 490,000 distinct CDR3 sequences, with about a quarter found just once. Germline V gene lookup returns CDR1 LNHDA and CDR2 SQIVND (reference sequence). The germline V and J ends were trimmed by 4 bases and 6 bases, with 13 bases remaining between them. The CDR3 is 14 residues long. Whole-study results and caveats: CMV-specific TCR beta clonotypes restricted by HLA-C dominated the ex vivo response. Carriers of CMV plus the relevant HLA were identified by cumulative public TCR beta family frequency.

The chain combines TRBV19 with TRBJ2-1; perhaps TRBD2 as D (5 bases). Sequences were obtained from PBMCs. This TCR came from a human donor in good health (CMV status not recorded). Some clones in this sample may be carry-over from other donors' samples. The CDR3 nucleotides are TGTGCCAGTAGTACCCGGACTGTTAGCAATGAGCAGTTCTTC. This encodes CASSTRTVSNEQFF.